Included here is one T cell receptor (beta chain) sequence, with context. The source of the sample is a study of blood T cell repertoires in COVID-19. About the research overall: Researchers got acute and convalescent COVID-19 samples from the United States, Italy and Spain.

The CDR3 is 14 residues long. Looked up from germline, CDR1 is KGHDR and CDR2 is SFDVKD. The V segment lost 6 bases and the J segment 6 bases; nucleotides outside the gene matches: 8. In the authors' workflow: Using reference gene primer amplification, nucleated cell counts were estimated. Profiled with immunoSEQ multiplex PCR; TCRdb holds only in-frame clones, not every one. That table supplies the V and J calls and clone size; D and trimming were determined from the DNA. The repertoire holds some 370,000 clones, with 90% as singletons. V and J are TRBV24-1 and TRBJ2-3; 7 bases are shared with TRBD1. The source is a man younger than 35 with active or convalescent COVID-19. The sequenced sample consisted of peripheral blood. CDR3 residues: CATSLRGQVDTQYF. In nucleotides, the CDR3 is TGTGCCACCAGTCTGAGGGGGCAAGTCGATACGCAGTATTTT.